This T cell receptor beta chain was recorded in a study of lymphopenia after photon versus proton radiotherapy. General study results and limits: A bigger post-nadir fall in TCR diversity correlated inversely with survival time in deceased patients.

Some clones are missing from TCRdb's copy, which holds only in-frame ones; the method was immunoSEQ multiplex PCR. The sample lists more than 35,000 clones; around 85% were seen once. As for this clone: The antigen is unknown.

V was pared by 2 bases and J by 4 bases, with 12 bases between. Looked up from germline, CDR1 is GTSNPN and CDR2 is SVGIG (reference sequence). This CDR3 is 14 amino acids long. Sequences were derived from peripheral blood, sampled from a patient treated with photon-based radiotherapy. The receptor was isolated from a man aged 50 to 60 with gastric cancer. This chain uses TRBV30 with TRBJ2-1, with D maybe TRBD2 (6 bases). For the CDR3, the DNA is TGTGCCTGGAGTAAGGGAGGAGGGTACAATGAGCAGTTCTTC. Protein sequence: CAWSKGGGYNEQFF.